The clone carrying this TCR beta chain came up a few times. What it recognizes is unknown. The data are from a study of CD8 T cells in ankylosing spondylitis. By quantitative 5'-RACE with molecular barcodes, the TCR beta libraries were made. TCRdb redid the calling of the 5' RACE reads with MiXCR, one entry per CDR3 protein. Of over 700,000 distinct CDR3 sequences listed, 19% are singletons. Broader study findings: According to the report, clones linked to the disease were significantly enriched in matched synovial fluid samples taken from ankylosing spondylitis patients. What appeared characteristic of ankylosing spondylitis blood was a TCR beta motif of fewer than ten highly homologous variants.

Trimming shortened V by 6 bases and J by 2 bases, and 17 bases separated the two germline ends. CDR3 length equals 15 residues. Germline CDR1 is SGDLS and CDR2 is YYNGEE. The clonotype originates from a male donor with ankylosing spondylitis. This chain links TRBV9 with TRBJ1-2; possibly TRBD1 for D (6 bases). Specimen: blood, either unsorted or a sorted T cell fraction (not recorded which). The chain's CDR3 is CASNALGGANYGYTF. CDR3 sequence (DNA): TGTGCCAGCAACGCGCTTGGGGGCGCGAACTATGGCTACACCTTC.